One and the same sample provided the 17 T cell receptor beta chains below, sequenced in a study of early T cells in non-severe SARS-CoV-2 infection. TCRdb itself ran the 5' RACE reads through MiXCR, one entry per CDR3 protein. The repertoire holds about 60,000 distinct CDR3 sequences, with roughly 9% as singletons. Sequencing input: whole blood. The source is an adult who was a healthcare worker with PCR-confirmed SARS-CoV-2 infection or an uninfected control (not recorded which).

A few counts support this clonotype. V usage is TRBV4-3 and J usage is TRBJ1-2, with D tentatively TRBD1 (6 bases). CDR1 is LGHNA and CDR2 is YSLEER in the germline V gene. The CDR3 sequence is 15 residues long. V was cut by 0 bases and J by 8 bases, with 16 bases left in between. The chain's CDR3 is CASSQDSGGRLGYTF. The CDR3 region has the DNA TGCGCCAGCAGCCAAGATTCTGGGGGCAGGTTGGGCTACACCTTC.

Turning to this clonotype: A much larger clone is a single base away; this may be a read error. The chain employs TRBV7-3 and TRBJ2-5, with 8 positions matching TRBD2. Germline values: CDR1 SGHTA, CDR2 FQGTGA. The CDR3 has 15 amino acids. The V gene end was trimmed by 3 bases and the J gene end by 4 bases; junction bases not matched to a gene: 7. CDR3 in DNA: TGTGCCAGCAGCTTCTTCAGCGGGGGCCGAGAGACCCAGTACTTC. Translation gives CASSFFSGGRETQYF.

This chain joins TRBV11-2 and TRBJ2-2, with D possibly being TRBD2 (5 bases). The V end was cut by 6 bases, the J end by 1 base, with 9 bases between. The V gene's germline CDR1 is SGHAT and CDR2 FQNNGV. This CDR3 comprises 14 residues. CDR3 amino acids: CASRRLQNTGELFF. The CDR3 DNA reads as TGTGCCAGCAGGAGACTACAGAACACCGGGGAGCTGTTTTTT.

This clonotype was observed at least ten times. The rearrangement links TRBV20-1 to TRBJ2-3; D unresolved. Germline values: CDR1 DFQATT, CDR2 SNEGSKA (reference sequence). The CDR3 contains 11 residues. V was trimmed by 4 bases and J by 2 bases, leaving 4 bases between them. The CDR3 nucleotides read TGCAGTGCTACCTTCACAGATACGCAGTATTTT. Protein product: CSATFTDTQYF.

The chain employs TRBV7-9 and TRBJ2-5; TRBD1 matches 7 bases. The CDR3 loop spans 16 amino acids. CDR1 is SEHNR and CDR2 is FQNEAQ in the germline V gene (reference sequence). J lost 1 base, V lost 5 bases, and 10 bases had no gene match. CDR3 sequence reads: CASSHLNRGRQETQYF. The CDR3 coding sequence is TGTGCCAGCAGCCACCTGAACAGGGGACGCCAAGAGACCCAGTACTTC.

V is TRBV20-1 and J is TRBJ2-1; TRBD2 agrees at 9 bases. Per germline, CDR1 DFQATT and CDR2 SNEGSKA (reference sequence). The CDR3 length is 14 residues. Trimming took 5 bases from V and 6 from J; bases not matched to a gene: 8. The CDR3 sequence: CSAPRGAGGNEQFF. The CDR3 DNA follows: TGCAGTGCTCCCCGAGGAGCGGGAGGCAATGAGCAGTTCTTC.

The chain uses TRBV28 and TRBJ1-2; D ambiguous. This CDR3 comprises 14 residues. Per the germline V gene, CDR1 is MDHEN and CDR2 is SYDVKM. V lost 5 bases and J lost 2, with 12 bases in between. The CDR3 region is CASSRSGSNYGYTF. The CDR3 region has the DNA TGTGCCAGCAGTCGATCAGGATCAAACTATGGCTACACCTTC.

At least ten counts were recorded for this clonotype. The rearrangement joins TRBV2 to TRBJ1-1; D is unclear. There are 10 residues in the CDR3. In germline, CDR1 is SNHLY, CDR2 FYNNEI. Trimming stripped 7 bases from V and 11 bases from J, with 11 bases between. The CDR3 nucleotides are TGTGCCAGCACCCGCCAGGTTGCTTTCTTT. It codes for CASTRQVAFF.

This clonotype was found many times. This chain joins TRBV7-6 and TRBJ2-3, with unresolved D. Germline V gene lookup returns CDR1 SGHVS and CDR2 FNYEAQ. The CDR3 extends over 15 amino acids. V shed 3 bases and J shed 0 bases, with 10 bases lying between them. The CDR3 DNA follows: TGTGCCAGCAGCTTTCAAGGAGCTAGCACAGATACGCAGTATTTT. As protein: CASSFQGASTDTQYF.

This clonotype was observed many times. The chain links TRBV7-3 to TRBJ1-5, with D maybe TRBD1 (6 bases). The V gene's germline CDR1 is SGHTA and CDR2 FQGTGA. The CDR3 has 15 residues. V gave up 1 base and J gave up 6 bases, with 13 bases separating them. CDR3 DNA sequence: TGTGCCAGCAGCTTAAATGGGGGGCTTGGTCAGCCCCAGCATTTT. Protein sequence: CASSLNGGLGQPQHF.

The V call is TRBV9, the J call TRBJ2-4; either TRBD1 or TRBD2 may fit D (5 bases each). From germline, CDR1 is SGDLS and CDR2 YYNGEE. The CDR3 sequence is 14 residues long. The V gene lost 1 base and the J gene lost 6 bases, with 11 bases spanning the gap. CDR3 sequence reads: CASSVNSGTNIQYF. In nucleotides, the CDR3 is TGTGCCAGCAGCGTAAATTCAGGGACAAACATTCAGTACTTC.

In its sample, this clonotype was seen many times. The chain carries TRBV4-1 and TRBJ1-4; no clear D. CDR1 is MGHRA and CDR2 is YSYEKL in the germline V gene. Trimming left V 0 bases short and J 4 bases short, with 12 bases between. The CDR3 sequence is 16 residues long. The DNA for the CDR3 is TGCGCCAGCAGCCAAGATCCGGGAGCGTTTAATGAAAAACTGTTTTTT. It translates to CASSQDPGAFNEKLFF.

This clonotype was counted many times. This chain links TRBV15 with TRBJ2-5, with a weak D call TRBD1 (5 bases). This CDR3 is built from 16 residues. V lost 1 base and J 2 bases, leaving 14 bases between the germline ends. Germline loops: CDR1 LNHNV, CDR2 YYDKDF (reference sequence). CDR3 sequence reads: CATSRGGSRAQETQYF. The CDR3 coding sequence is TGTGCCACCAGCAGAGGCGGTAGCAGGGCACAAGAGACCCAGTACTTC.

The J gene is TRBJ2-1, the V gene TRBV7-2, with a tentative D call TRBD2 (6 bases). Germline assignment: CDR1 SGHTA and CDR2 FQGNSA. Trimming took 2 bases from V and 7 from J, leaving 12 bases between them. The CDR3 is 14 residues long. The CDR3 is CASSLNSGWNEQFF. CDR3 DNA: TGTGCCAGCAGCTTAAATAGCGGCTGGAATGAGCAGTTCTTC.

This clonotype came up many times. The rearrangement uses TRBV7-3 and TRBJ2-2; 7 bases map to TRBD2. With 1 base clipped from V and 5 bases from J, the junction kept 4 bases outside the gene matches. This CDR3 has 15 residues. The V gene's germline CDR1 is SGHTA and CDR2 FQGTGA. CDR3 nucleotides: TGTGCCAGCAGCTTAATGGGAGGGCGAACCGGGGAGCTGTTTTTT. Protein product: CASSLMGGRTGELFF.

The CDR3 here is CSATDQGAADTQYF. Written as DNA, the CDR3 is TGCAGTGCGACAGATCAGGGGGCAGCAGATACGCAGTATTTT. The V gene is TRBV20-1, the J gene TRBJ2-3, with 8 nucleotides matching TRBD1. The CDR3 length is 14 residues. The trim removed 6 bases at V and 4 bases at J, leaving 9 bases unmatched. Germline V lookup: CDR1 DFQATT, CDR2 SNEGSKA (reference sequence).

Of note for this clonotype: The junction and the germline gene differ at one end; a read error may be behind it. This chain joins TRBV6-5 and TRBJ2-7, with 7 nucleotides matching TRBD2. The CDR3 sequence is 13 residues long. Germline CDR1 and CDR2: MNHEY and SVGAGI. The CDR3 here is CVSGEGVRYEQYF. Here the CDR3 DNA reads TGTGTCAGCGGGGAGGGAGTCCGTTACGAGCAGTACTTC.